These 30 T cell receptor beta chains originate from one sample sequenced in a study of shared clonotypes between healthy human individuals. The protocol was immunoSEQ multiplex PCR, while the TCRdb copy is restricted to in-frame clones and leaves out a portion. In the table there are about 710,000 clones, approximately 73% of which are singletons. Sequenced: memory CD4+ T cells sorted from blood. Subset in this sample: CD45RA-negative fraction. These receptors originate from a woman younger than 45 in good health.

The chain couples TRBV9 to TRBJ2-7, with D unresolved. The germline V and J ends were trimmed by 4 bases and 3 bases, with 11 bases remaining between them. This CDR3 has 13 amino acids. The germline V gene has CDR1 SGDLS and CDR2 YYNGEE. Here the CDR3 reads CASSRPPLYEQYF. The CDR3 DNA sequence: TGTGCCAGCAGCAGACCCCCCCTCTACGAGCAGTACTTC.

The chain combines TRBV2 with TRBJ1-1; no definite D call. CDR1 and CDR2 from the germline V gene are SNHLY and FYNNEI. CDR3 length: 15 residues. V was trimmed by 6 bases and J by 0 bases, leaving 14 bases between them. The CDR3 DNA is TGTGCCAGCAGAATGCAAACTATCCTGAACACTGAAGCTTTCTTT. This encodes CASRMQTILNTEAFF. Full variable domain (remainder filled in from reference TRBV2 and TRBJ1-1): EPEVTQTPSHQVTQMGQEVILRCVPISNHLYFYWYRQILGQKVEFLVSFYNNEISEKSEIFDDQFSVERPDGSNFTLKIRSTKLEDSAMYFCASRMQTILNTEAFFGQGTRLTVV.

Notes on this clone: Germline and junction disagree at one end, which may indicate a read error. This chain joins TRBV11-1 and TRBJ2-7; 7 nucleotides align to TRBD1. The CDR3 is made up of 14 amino acids. Germline V lookup: CDR1 SGHAT, CDR2 FQDESV (reference sequence). CDR3 in DNA: TGTGCCAGCAGCTCCCGACAGGGATCCTTCGAGCAGTACTTC. It translates to CASSSRQGSFEQYF.

This CDR3 reads CASSSWNRVSSTDTQYF. Written as DNA, the CDR3 is TGTGCCAGCAGCTCCTGGAACAGGGTTAGCAGCACAGATACGCAGTATTTT. The V gene is TRBV7-2, the J gene TRBJ2-3; weak D call: TRBD1 (6 bases). V was trimmed by 4 bases and J by 0 bases, leaving 17 bases between them. CDR1 is SGHTA, CDR2 FQGNSA, per germline. The CDR3 runs to 17 residues.

In nucleotides, the CDR3 is TGTGCCAGCAAGGGGACAGGGCCCCCCTGGGGTGAAGCTTTCTTT. As protein: CASKGTGPPWGEAFF. This rearrangement joins TRBV2 to TRBJ1-1, with 9 bases fitting TRBD1. This CDR3 comprises 15 residues. Germline V gene sequence: CDR1 SNHLY, CDR2 FYNNEI. V was pared by 7 bases and J by 7 bases, with 13 bases of the junction left unmatched.

This chain links TRBV19 with TRBJ1-1, with D hard to call. The length of the CDR3 is 14 residues. Trimming took off 5 bases at V and 4 bases at J, with 14 bases between the two ends. Germline CDR1 is LNHDA and CDR2 is SQIVND (reference sequence). The CDR3 sequence is CASSLLTLRTEAFF. Written as DNA, the CDR3 is TGTGCCAGTAGTCTTTTAACCTTGCGCACTGAAGCTTTCTTT. Variable domain in full (rest from reference TRBV19 and TRBJ1-1): DGGITQSPKYLFRKEGQNVTLSCEQNLNHDAMYWYRQDPGQGLRLIYYSQIVNDFQKGDIAEGYSVSREKKESFPLTVTSAQKNPTAFYLCASSLLTLRTEAFFGQGTRLTVV.

This CDR3 reads CASSYQGGTFGYTF. CDR3 DNA sequence: TGTGCCAGCAGTTATCAGGGAGGAACCTTTGGCTACACCTTC. The V and J genes are TRBV27 and TRBJ1-2; D possibly corresponds to TRBD1 (5 bases). The germline V gene encodes CDR1 MNHEY and CDR2 SMNVEV (reference sequence). The V end was cut by 4 bases, the J end by 7 bases, with 16 bases between. CDR3 length: 14 residues.

The chain carries TRBV5-1 and TRBJ2-7, with D uncertain. Germline CDR1 is SGHRS and CDR2 is YFSETQ. This CDR3 is built from 14 residues. Trimming removed 4 bases at V and 6 bases at J, with 17 bases between. The CDR3 here is CASSPFNYNGEQYF. The CDR3 DNA is TGCGCCAGCAGCCCATTCAATTACAACGGCGAGCAGTACTTC.

This chain links TRBV18 with TRBJ2-7, with TRBD2 as a possible D gene (6 bases). The germline V gene encodes CDR1 KGHSH and CDR2 LQKENI. This CDR3 comprises 12 residues. Trimming cost V 2 bases and J 9 bases, with 11 bases left between them. DNA for the CDR3: TGTGCCAGCTCACCAAATGACGGGAGGCAGTACTTC. Encoded protein: CASSPNDGRQYF.

The genes are TRBV28 and TRBJ1-2; the D gene is possibly TRBD1 (5 bases). Germline V gene lookup returns CDR1 MDHEN and CDR2 SYDVKM. The CDR3 has 12 amino acids. The V gene lost 8 bases and the J gene lost 6 bases, with 13 bases spanning the gap. Written as DNA, the CDR3 is TGTGCCAGCTCCGGGACCAGGGATGGCTACACCTTC. Its translation is CASSGTRDGYTF.

This clone was counted many times. The chain links TRBV27 to TRBJ2-7; maybe TRBD1 (6 bases). Germline lookup yields CDR1 MNHEY and CDR2 SMNVEV (reference sequence). The CDR3 totals 16 residues. Trimming shortened V by 5 bases and J by 4 bases, and 21 bases separated the two germline ends. In nucleotides, the CDR3 is TGTGCCAGCAGTAAACGCCAGGGGCCTACCGGATACGAGCAGTACTTC. Translation gives CASSKRQGPTGYEQYF.

V and J are TRBV19 and TRBJ2-5; D remains ambiguous. From germline, CDR1 is LNHDA and CDR2 SQIVND (reference sequence). Trimming left V 3 bases short and J 4 bases short, with 6 bases between. CDR3 size: 12 residues. The CDR3 region is CASSMQRETQYF. CDR3 DNA sequence: TGTGCCAGTAGTATGCAACGAGAGACCCAGTACTTC.

The chain employs TRBV2 and TRBJ1-5; TRBD1 is a possible D gene (6 bases). CDR3 length equals 15 residues. Looked up from germline, CDR1 is SNHLY and CDR2 is FYNNEI. V was shortened by 1 base and J by 6 bases, with 13 bases between the two germline ends. CDR3 in DNA: TGTGCCAGCAGTGAAGAAACAGGGAATACTCAGCCCCAGCATTTT. Amino acid sequence: CASSEETGNTQPQHF.

The chain uses TRBV7-7 and TRBJ2-7, with 9 bases matching TRBD1. CDR3 length: 14 residues. V gave up 1 base and J gave up 6 bases; unmatched junction bases: 4. Germline CDR1 reads SSHAT; CDR2 reads FNYEAQ (reference sequence). CDR3 residues: CASSLGDRDSEQYF. The CDR3 DNA reads TGTGCCAGCAGCTTAGGGGACAGGGATAGCGAGCAGTACTTC.

The chain couples TRBV27 to TRBJ1-5; no definite D call. The CDR3 totals 17 residues. The germline CDR1 and CDR2 sequences are MNHEY and SMNVEV (reference sequence). V lost 2 bases and J 2 bases, leaving 16 bases between the germline ends. CDR3 loop: CASSLRPQNIGNQPQHF. CDR3 in DNA: TGTGCCAGCAGTTTACGGCCGCAAAATATCGGCAATCAGCCCCAGCATTTT.

This chain links TRBV28 with TRBJ2-7; D is ambiguous. CDR1 is MDHEN, CDR2 SYDVKM, per germline. The CDR3 is made up of 14 amino acids. Trimming took off 1 base at V and 4 bases at J, with 11 bases between the two ends. The CDR3 region is CASSLLRSWYEQYF. In DNA, the CDR3 is TGTGCCAGCAGTTTATTGCGGTCTTGGTACGAGCAGTACTTC.

This clone appeared many times. The J gene is TRBJ2-7, the V gene TRBV2; D not resolved. This CDR3 has 12 amino acids. The germline V and J ends were trimmed by 8 bases and 4 bases, with 12 bases remaining between them. Germline V gene data show CDR1 as SNHLY and CDR2 as FYNNEI. CDR3 residues: CASGNLGYEQYF. The CDR3 nucleotides are TGTGCCAGCGGTAACTTAGGGTACGAGCAGTACTTC.

V gene TRBV7-8 combines with J gene TRBJ2-1; a possible D gene is TRBD2 (5 bases). The ends were cut back, 5 bases at V and 0 bases at J, with 11 bases in the middle. This CDR3 is 15 amino acids long. Germline CDR1 is SGHVS and CDR2 is FQNEAQ. CDR3 DNA sequence: TGTGCCAGCAGCACCATAGCGTACTCCTACAATGAGCAGTTCTTC. This codes for CASSTIAYSYNEQFF.

This chain uses TRBV28 with TRBJ2-7; TRBD1 aligns across 11 bases. The CDR3 totals 14 residues. Trimming cost V 8 bases and J 9 bases; bases outside gene matches: 12. Germline lookup yields CDR1 MDHEN and CDR2 SYDVKM. The CDR3 sequence is CASHSGQGAWGQYF. The CDR3 nucleotides read TGTGCCAGCCACAGTGGACAGGGGGCTTGGGGGCAGTACTTC. Looking up the rest from reference TRBV28 and TRBJ2-7 gives the full variable domain: DVKVTQSSRYLVKRTGEKVFLECVQDMDHENMFWYRQDPGLGLRLIYFSYDVKMKEKGDIPEGYSVSREKKERFSLILESASTNQTSMYLCASHSGQGAWGQYFGPGTRLTVT.

CDR3: CASGKPDGNTEAFF. In DNA, the CDR3 is TGTGCCAGTGGGAAGCCCGATGGGAACACTGAAGCTTTCTTT. The rearrangement joins TRBV19 to TRBJ1-1; no firm D call. Between the trimmed V and J ends, which lost 8 bases and 1 base, there was a span of 14 bases. Per the germline V gene, CDR1 is LNHDA and CDR2 is SQIVND (reference sequence). The CDR3 length is 14 residues.

V and J are TRBV30 and TRBJ2-5; possible D gene TRBD2, 6 bases. The CDR3 loop spans 13 amino acids. Looked up from germline, CDR1 is GTSNPN and CDR2 is SVGIG (reference sequence). V was trimmed by 4 bases and J by 2 bases, leaving 11 bases between them. The CDR3, as DNA: TGTGCCTGGAACGAGGGACTGCAAGAGACCCAGTACTTC. Its translation: CAWNEGLQETQYF.

This chain links TRBV11-2 with TRBJ2-1; 9 nucleotides align to TRBD2. This CDR3 is 15 amino acids long. Germline values: CDR1 SGHAT, CDR2 FQNNGV. The trim removed 8 bases at V and 8 bases at J, leaving 13 bases unmatched. The CDR3 reads CASRRGGLALHEQFF. The CDR3 coding sequence is TGTGCCAGCCGACGAGGAGGACTAGCGCTGCATGAGCAGTTCTTC.

CDR3 sequence (DNA): TGTGCCAGCAGACCAGACAGCACAGATACGCAGTATTTT. Protein product: CASRPDSTDTQYF. The chain carries TRBV7-8 and TRBJ2-3; D gene uncertain. Trimming removed 6 bases from V and 0 bases from J, with 7 bases in between. CDR1 is SGHVS and CDR2 is FQNEAQ in the germline V gene. The CDR3 extends over 13 amino acids.

There are a few counts of this clone. The gene calls are TRBV27 and TRBJ2-1, with D unclear. This CDR3 contains 15 residues. V was cut by 2 bases and J by 7 bases, with 15 bases left in between. Germline V gives CDR1 MNHEY, CDR2 SMNVEV (reference sequence). CDR3 coding DNA: TGTGCCAGCAGTTTAAGAGACATAGGGCTGAATGAGCAGTTCTTC. This encodes CASSLRDIGLNEQFF.

This clone has a handful of counts. The rearrangement uses TRBV7-9 and TRBJ2-7, with 11 positions matching TRBD2. The germline V gene encodes CDR1 SEHNR and CDR2 FQNEAQ (reference sequence). There are 15 residues in the CDR3. The trim removed 5 bases at V and 1 base at J, leaving 4 bases unmatched. CDR3 coding DNA: TGTGCCAGCAGCCGACTAGCGGGACCATCCTACGAGCAGTACTTC. It yields the protein CASSRLAGPSYEQYF.

This clone was picked up one time. The V gene is TRBV7-3, the J gene TRBJ2-1, with 11 bases matching TRBD2. Losses at the gene ends were 5 bases for V and 6 bases for J; bases not matched to a gene: 3. The V gene's germline CDR1 is SGHTA and CDR2 FQGTGA. The CDR3 is 14 amino acids. The CDR3: CASSPTSGSNEQFF. The CDR3 DNA reads TGTGCCAGCAGCCCCACTAGCGGGAGCAATGAGCAGTTCTTC.

The chain couples TRBV5-4 to TRBJ1-2, with unresolved D. Per germline, CDR1 SGHNT and CDR2 YYREEE (reference sequence). This CDR3 contains 15 residues. Trimming pared 5 bases from V and 3 bases from J, leaving 17 bases between. This CDR3 is CASRRTGSGDYGYTF. In DNA form, the CDR3 reads TGTGCCAGCAGACGGACGGGGAGCGGGGACTATGGCTACACCTTC.

In its sample, this clone was seen a few times. Other DNA sequences in this specimen translate into the identical CDR3. The chain has TRBV7-9 and TRBJ2-3; the match to TRBD1 covers 8 bases. This CDR3 has 14 amino acids. Germline V gene lookup returns CDR1 SEHNR and CDR2 FQNEAQ (reference sequence). Unmatched junction bases numbered 4, after V lost 4 bases and J lost 4 bases. The CDR3 nucleotides are TGTGCCAGCAGCTCCGGACAGGGAGCAGATACGCAGTATTTT. Its translation is CASSSGQGADTQYF.

Notes on this clone: This CDR3 is also generated by other DNA sequences in the sample. The chain joins TRBV5-1 to TRBJ2-3; D unclear. Germline CDR1 SGHRS, CDR2 YFSETQ. This CDR3 is 12 amino acids long. The ends were cut back, 4 bases at V and 6 bases at J, with 9 bases in the middle. CDR3 loop: CASSLIADTQYF. The CDR3 nucleotides are TGCGCCAGCAGCCTGATAGCTGATACGCAGTATTTT. Looking up the rest from reference TRBV5-1 and TRBJ2-3 gives the full variable domain: KAGVTQTPRYLIKTRGQQVTLSCSPISGHRSVSWYQQTPGQGLQFLFEYFSETQRNKGNFPGRFSGRQFSNSRSEMNVSTLELGDSALYLCASSLIADTQYFGPGTRLTVL.

The chain employs TRBV28 and TRBJ2-6; either TRBD1 or TRBD2 may fit D (5 bases each). This CDR3 region has 15 residues. V lost 3 bases and J 4 bases, leaving 10 bases between the germline ends. CDR1 and CDR2 from the germline V gene are MDHEN and SYDVKM. The CDR3 bases are TGTGCCAGCAGTTTGCCGGGGCAAGGGGCCAACGTCCTGACTTTC. Residues: CASSLPGQGANVLTF.